These 31 T cell receptor beta chains came from one sample sequenced in a study of blood T cell repertoires in COVID-19. Using immunoSEQ multiplex PCR, the repertoire was profiled, and TCRdb retains in-frame clones only, with some absent. The sample gives about 120,000 clones, approximately 77% of which show up once; 6.5% to 9% is in the top ten. Sequencing was carried out using peripheral blood. The receptors shown here come from a human donor in a cohort sampled during active COVID-19.

The V gene is TRBV9, the J gene TRBJ1-6; TRBD1 aligns across 7 bases. Trimming at V came to 3 bases and at J to 8 bases, leaving 5 bases not matched to a gene. The CDR3 consists of 14 residues. Per the germline V gene, CDR1 is SGDLS and CDR2 is YYNGEE. The CDR3 protein is CASSAATGHSPLHF. The CDR3 DNA follows: TGTGCCAGCAGCGCAGCGACAGGGCATTCACCCCTCCACTTT.

The V gene is TRBV19, the J gene TRBJ1-1; a possible D gene is TRBD1 (5 bases). The CDR3 extends over 14 amino acids. Trimming removed 8 bases from V and 3 bases from J, with 16 bases in between. CDR1 and CDR2 from the germline V gene are LNHDA and SQIVND (reference sequence). CDR3 protein: CASQSQVSDTEAFF. CDR3 DNA: TGTGCCAGTCAATCACAGGTATCAGACACTGAAGCTTTCTTT.

The gene calls are TRBV5-4 and TRBJ1-1; 7 nucleotides line up with TRBD1. The CDR3 is 13 amino acids. CDR1 is SGHNT, CDR2 YYREEE, per germline (reference sequence). The V segment lost 4 bases and the J segment 4 bases; nucleotides outside the gene matches: 4. The CDR3 DNA sequence: TGTGCCAGCAGCCCAGACAGGGCCACTGAAGCTTTCTTT. Translating it yields CASSPDRATEAFF.

The chain combines TRBV30 with TRBJ2-3; TRBD1 matches at 7 bases. With 5 bases clipped from V and 6 bases from J, the junction kept 17 bases outside the gene matches. The CDR3 contains 16 residues. CDR1 is GTSNPN, CDR2 SVGIG, per germline (reference sequence). DNA for the CDR3: TGTGCCTGGGGAGAGGGGGCTAGCTCACTTACGGATACGCAGTATTTT. Encoded protein: CAWGEGASSLTDTQYF.

This chain joins TRBV27 and TRBJ2-5, with a weak D call TRBD1 (6 bases). Germline values: CDR1 MNHEY, CDR2 SMNVEV (reference sequence). This CDR3 is built from 14 residues. Deletions cut 5 bases from V and 5 bases from J, with 15 bases between. This chain's CDR3 is CASSAPGVRETQYF. The CDR3 coding sequence is TGTGCCAGCAGTGCCCCAGGGGTTCGGGAGACCCAGTACTTC.

This chain uses TRBV28 with TRBJ1-1; D remains unclear. The CDR3 covers 14 residues. The germline V gene encodes CDR1 MDHEN and CDR2 SYDVKM. V was shortened by 3 bases and J by 3 bases, with 11 bases between the two germline ends. The DNA of the CDR3 is TGTGCCAGCAGTTTTCTTCGGTCATACACTGAAGCTTTCTTT. Protein: CASSFLRSYTEAFF.

The V gene is TRBV24-1, the J gene TRBJ2-1; D unresolved. There are 10 residues in the CDR3. Trimming removed 7 bases from V and 10 bases from J, with 7 bases in between. In germline, CDR1 is KGHDR, CDR2 SFDVKD. The CDR3 DNA reads TGTGCCACCAGGGGCTGGGAGCAGTTCTTC. It specifies CATRGWEQFF.

The chain combines TRBV6-5 with TRBJ1-1; 7 bases agree with TRBD1. With V trimmed by 6 bases and J by 5 bases, 6 bases remained unmatched. The germline gives CDR1 MNHEY, CDR2 SVGAGI. The CDR3 length is 13 residues. Here the CDR3 reads CASRGTAGTEAFF. In DNA, the CDR3 is TGTGCCAGCAGAGGGACAGCGGGTACTGAAGCTTTCTTT.

The chain couples TRBV7-9 to TRBJ2-7, with 7 positions matching TRBD2. The CDR3 sequence is 16 residues long. The ends lost 0 bases at V and 4 bases at J; junction bases unmatched: 9. Per the germline V gene, CDR1 is SEHNR and CDR2 is FQNEAQ (reference sequence). This chain's CDR3 is CASSLAFGGLGYEQYF. CDR3 DNA: TGTGCCAGCAGCTTAGCGTTCGGGGGGTTAGGGTACGAGCAGTACTTC.

The chain carries TRBV10-3 and TRBJ1-1; D not resolved. The CDR3 contains 13 residues. Germline V lookup: CDR1 ENHRY, CDR2 SYGVKD. Trimming removed 3 bases at V and 7 bases at J, with 12 bases between. The CDR3 sequence is CAISERGLGEAFF. The DNA for the CDR3 is TGTGCCATCAGTGAACGGGGTCTGGGTGAAGCTTTCTTT.

This clone is a singleton in its sample. The chain's CDR3 is CASRGTGGGYEQYF. The DNA for the CDR3 is TGTGCCAGCAGGGGGACAGGGGGAGGCTACGAGCAGTACTTC. The gene calls are TRBV2 and TRBJ2-7; 11 bases map to TRBD1. Trimming removed 6 bases from V and 3 bases from J; junction bases left unmatched: 4. The CDR3 consists of 14 residues. The V gene's germline CDR1 is SNHLY and CDR2 FYNNEI.

The chain uses TRBV27 and TRBJ1-1; 9 bases align to TRBD1. The CDR3 sequence is 13 residues long. Unmatched junction bases numbered 7, after V lost 8 bases and J lost 6 bases. Germline CDR1 reads MNHEY; CDR2 reads SMNVEV (reference sequence). DNA for the CDR3: TGTGCCAGCGCGGACAGGGGCCTTCCTGAAGCTTTCTTT. Encoded protein: CASADRGLPEAFF.

This clone has only one observation. The rearrangement joins TRBV6-5 to TRBJ1-4; no clear D. CDR1 MNHEY and CDR2 SVGAGI come from the germline V gene. The V gene lost 2 bases and the J gene lost 6 bases, with 7 bases spanning the gap. The CDR3 is 13 amino acids. The CDR3 sequence is CASSYVQDEKLFF. The CDR3 nucleotides are TGTGCCAGCAGTTACGTGCAGGATGAAAAACTGTTTTTT.

CDR3 amino acids: CASSIDGFYEQYF. As DNA, the CDR3 is TGTGCCAGTAGTATAGACGGGTTCTACGAGCAGTACTTC. The chain has TRBV19 and TRBJ2-7; no firm D call. The V end lost 0 bases, the J end lost 3 bases, and 6 bases lay between the germline ends. Germline V gives CDR1 LNHDA, CDR2 SQIVND (reference sequence). The CDR3 is 13 residues long. The full variable domain, completed using reference TRBV19 and TRBJ2-7, is DGGITQSPKYLFRKEGQNVTLSCEQNLNHDAMYWYRQDPGQGLRLIYYSQIVNDFQKGDIAEGYSVSREKKESFPLTVTSAQKNPTAFYLCASSIDGFYEQYFGPGTRLTVT.

V and J are TRBV5-4 and TRBJ2-7; TRBD1 matches 9 bases. The germline gives CDR1 SGHNT, CDR2 YYREEE (reference sequence). V dropped 0 bases and J dropped 5; count of bases not matched to a gene: 6. The CDR3 has 15 amino acids. The DNA of the CDR3 is TGTGCCAGCAGCTTGGGTACAGGGGGCGTAGACGAGCAGTACTTC. Translation gives CASSLGTGGVDEQYF.

This rearrangement joins TRBV5-5 to TRBJ1-2; D is unresolved. V lost 3 bases and J lost 5, with 20 bases in between. This CDR3 contains 16 residues. CDR1 SGHKS and CDR2 YYEKEE come from the germline V gene (reference sequence). The CDR3 is CASSSADGNLEYGYTF. The CDR3 DNA is TGTGCCAGCAGCTCGGCGGACGGGAATCTGGAGTATGGCTACACCTTC.

This clone was observed a handful of times. This chain joins TRBV3-1 (or the pseudogene TRBV3-2) and TRBJ2-5; 7 bases align to TRBD2. This CDR3 is 16 amino acids long. In germline, CDR1 is LGHDT, CDR2 YNNKEL (reference sequence). Trimming cost V 0 bases and J 5 bases; bases outside gene matches: 9. The CDR3 loop reads CASSQDPRGTVETQYF. CDR3 DNA: TGTGCCAGCAGCCAAGATCCGCGGGGGACGGTGGAGACCCAGTACTTC.

This chain uses TRBV7-9 with TRBJ2-7; D might be TRBD1 (6 bases). V lost 5 bases to trimming and J lost 3 bases, with 11 bases between them. CDR3 length: 13 amino acids. Germline CDR1 reads SEHNR; CDR2 reads FQNEAQ (reference sequence). This chain's CDR3 is CASSPRTVYEQYF. The CDR3 region has the DNA TGTGCCAGCAGCCCCCGGACAGTCTACGAGCAGTACTTC. Full variable domain (outside the CDR3, taken from reference TRBV7-9 and TRBJ2-7): DTGVSQNPRHKITKRGQNVTFRCDPISEHNRLYWYRQTLGQGPEFLTYFQNEAQLEKSRLLSDRFSAERPKGSFSTLEIQRTEQGDSAMYLCASSPRTVYEQYFGPGTRLTVT.

The chain recombines TRBV7-8 with TRBJ2-7, with 11 positions matching TRBD2. The CDR3 consists of 16 residues. V was pared by 1 base and J by 3 bases, with 5 bases of the junction left unmatched. CDR1 and CDR2 (germline): SGHVS, FQNEAQ. The CDR3 reads CASSLGRLAGFYEQYF. Written as DNA, the CDR3 is TGTGCCAGCAGCTTAGGAAGACTAGCGGGGTTCTACGAGCAGTACTTC.

This clone has more than one count but fewer than ten. The chain employs TRBV5-4 and TRBJ2-7; no firm D call. Trimming removed 1 base at V and 9 bases at J, with 8 bases between. This CDR3 region has 11 residues. The V gene's germline CDR1 is SGHNT and CDR2 YYREEE (reference sequence). The CDR3 DNA reads as TGTGCCAGCAGCTTGTCGGAGACGCAGTACTTC. As protein: CASSLSETQYF. Full variable domain (rest looked up from reference TRBV5-4 and TRBJ2-7): ETGVTQSPTHLIKTRGQQVTLRCSSQSGHNTVSWYQQALGQGPQFIFQYYREEENGRGNFPPRFSGLQFPNYSSELNVNALELDDSALYLCASSLSETQYFGPGTRLTVT.

The chain couples TRBV2 to TRBJ2-7; 10 bases map to TRBD2. This CDR3 contains 15 residues. The V segment lost 3 bases and the J segment 6 bases; nucleotides outside the gene matches: 8. Germline lookup yields CDR1 SNHLY and CDR2 FYNNEI. The chain's CDR3 is CASSEGLAGDSEQYF. The CDR3, as DNA: TGTGCCAGCAGTGAGGGCCTAGCGGGAGATAGCGAGCAGTACTTC.

The V call is TRBV18, the J call TRBJ2-1; TRBD1 matches 7 bases. In germline, CDR1 is KGHSH, CDR2 LQKENI. Germline trimming cut 3 bases from V and 4 bases from J; bases unmatched to any gene: 6. The CDR3 is made up of 15 amino acids. The chain's CDR3 is CASSPEQGLYNEQFF. In DNA form, the CDR3 reads TGTGCCAGCTCACCGGAACAGGGGCTTTACAATGAGCAGTTCTTC.

In its sample, this clone is medium-sized. J is TRBJ2-7 and V is TRBV6-6; D is possibly TRBD2 (6 bases). Germline V gene lookup returns CDR1 MNHNY and CDR2 SVGAGI (reference sequence). Between the trimmed V and J ends, which lost 7 bases and 5 bases, there was a span of 18 bases. The CDR3 runs to 14 residues. Here the CDR3 DNA reads TGTGCCAGCAATGGGGTAGCGGTTGAGAACGAGCAGTACTTC. The encoded protein is CASNGVAVENEQYF.

The chain combines TRBV27 with TRBJ1-3; no clear D gene. This CDR3 spans 18 amino acids. Per the germline V gene, CDR1 is MNHEY and CDR2 is SMNVEV (reference sequence). V was pared by 5 bases and J by 0 bases, with 20 bases between. The CDR3 nucleotides are TGTGCCAGCAGTCCCGATATACTTCGTGCGGACTCTGGAAACACCATATATTTT. As protein: CASSPDILRADSGNTIYF.

Comment on this clone: This CDR3 is also generated by other DNA sequences in the sample. For the CDR3, the DNA is TGCGCCAGCAGCCAAGAACGGACAGTCTACGAGCAGTACTTC. This sequence encodes CASSQERTVYEQYF. This chain joins TRBV4-1 and TRBJ2-7; possibly TRBD1 for D (6 bases). The CDR3 has 14 amino acids. Trimming shortened V by 0 bases and J by 3 bases, and 9 bases separated the two germline ends. Germline V lookup: CDR1 MGHRA, CDR2 YSYEKL.

The chain carries TRBV3-1 (or the pseudogene TRBV3-2) and TRBJ2-1, with D tentatively TRBD2 (5 bases). CDR3 length equals 16 residues. CDR1 and CDR2 (germline): LGHDT, YNNKEL (reference sequence). V was clipped by 0 bases and J by 5 bases, with 14 bases between them. This CDR3 reads CASSQESSGVDNEQFF. The DNA of the CDR3 is TGTGCCAGCAGCCAAGAATCCAGCGGAGTAGACAATGAGCAGTTCTTC.

The J gene is TRBJ2-7, the V gene TRBV5-1, with D perhaps matching TRBD1 (5 bases). In germline, CDR1 is SGHRS, CDR2 YFSETQ. Trimming left V 3 bases short and J 3 bases short, with 10 bases between. The CDR3 consists of 13 residues. CDR3 DNA sequence: TGCGCCAGCAGCTACAGGACGAACTACGAGCAGTACTTC. Translation: CASSYRTNYEQYF.

In its sample, this clone was seen a few times. V gene TRBV2 combines with J gene TRBJ1-5; perhaps TRBD1 as D (5 bases). The germline CDR1 and CDR2 sequences are SNHLY and FYNNEI. Trimming shortened V by 6 bases and J by 3 bases, and 18 bases separated the two germline ends. CDR3 length: 16 amino acids. DNA of the CDR3: TGTGCCAGCAGGGACCTTCGGCGACAGCCCAATCAGCCCCAGCATTTT. Translating gives CASRDLRRQPNQPQHF. Combining the CDR3 with reference TRBV2 and TRBJ1-5 gives the whole variable domain EPEVTQTPSHQVTQMGQEVILRCVPISNHLYFYWYRQILGQKVEFLVSFYNNEISEKSEIFDDQFSVERPDGSNFTLKIRSTKLEDSAMYFCASRDLRRQPNQPQHFGDGTRLSIL.

The chain uses TRBV2 and TRBJ2-7, with TRBD1 identical over 7 bases. Germline CDR1 and CDR2: SNHLY and FYNNEI. V gave up 10 bases and J gave up 9 bases; unmatched junction bases: 12. CDR3 length: 12 amino acids. The CDR3 loop is CAINEQGQVQYF. The CDR3 nucleotides read TGTGCCATAAACGAACAGGGGCAGGTGCAGTACTTC.

The chain uses TRBV29-1 and TRBJ2-7; tentative D call: TRBD2 (6 bases). The ends were cut back, 4 bases at V and 3 bases at J, with 16 bases in the middle. Germline V lookup: CDR1 SQVTM, CDR2 ANQGSEA. This CDR3 is 14 amino acids long. The CDR3 DNA sequence: TGCAGCGTTGGGGCTCGGCGGGGAGTCTACGAGCAGTACTTC. Protein: CSVGARRGVYEQYF.

This chain links TRBV27 with TRBJ2-7; 11 nucleotides line up with TRBD2. This CDR3 is built from 15 residues. V gave up 5 bases and J gave up 4 bases; unmatched junction bases: 7. Germline CDR1 MNHEY, CDR2 SMNVEV (reference sequence). CDR3 loop: CASSITSGSRYEQYF. CDR3 coding DNA: TGTGCCAGCAGTATCACTAGCGGGAGTAGATACGAGCAGTACTTC.